This entry lists 16 T cell receptor beta chains sequenced from one sample in a study of cytomegalovirus exposure and HLA in healthy donors. 13 Jbeta primers and 60 Vbeta primers were used for the PCR. Clones were read by immunoSEQ multiplex PCR, and TCRdb kept only the in-frame ones, dropping some. The sample yields around 130,000 clones, approximately 85% seen once. The sample was PBMCs. The receptors stem from a boy younger than 18 in good health and CMV-seronegative.

The genes are TRBV6-1 and TRBJ1-1; perhaps TRBD1 as D (5 bases). V lost 2 bases and J lost 4, with 11 bases in between. The CDR3 loop spans 14 amino acids. The germline V gene has CDR1 MNHNS and CDR2 SASEGT. DNA of the CDR3: TGTGCCAGCAGTGAAACCCAAAGGGGCACTGAAGCTTTCTTT. Its translation: CASSETQRGTEAFF.

The gene calls are TRBV15 and TRBJ1-1; 8 bases match TRBD1. Germline loops: CDR1 LNHNV, CDR2 YYDKDF (reference sequence). This CDR3 is built from 15 residues. V was clipped by 1 base and J by 3 bases; unmatched bases: 4. As DNA, the CDR3 is TGTGCCACCAGCAGAGGGGGACAGGCCGACACTGAAGCTTTCTTT. It encodes CATSRGGQADTEAFF.

CDR3 DNA sequence: TGTGCCAGCAGCGCCGCCATGGACAGTAGCTATAACTATGGCTACACCTTC. This encodes CASSAAMDSSYNYGYTF. The chain uses TRBV5-6 and TRBJ1-2; maybe TRBD1 (6 bases). V shed 4 bases and J shed 1 base, with 20 bases lying between them. Germline assignment: CDR1 SGHDT and CDR2 YYEEEE. The CDR3 loop spans 17 amino acids.

The J gene is TRBJ1-3, the V gene TRBV4-1; 8 nucleotides align to TRBD1. The ends lost 1 base at V and 1 base at J; junction bases unmatched: 3. The length of the CDR3 is 16 residues. CDR1 is MGHRA and CDR2 is YSYEKL in the germline V gene. CDR3 region: CASSQAGGKSGNTIYF. Written as DNA, the CDR3 is TGCGCCAGCAGCCAAGCAGGGGGCAAATCTGGAAACACCATATATTTT.

CDR3 in amino acids: CASGDNSNQPQHF. The CDR3 DNA reads TGTGCCAGTGGGGACAATAGCAATCAGCCCCAGCATTTT. The J gene is TRBJ1-5, the V gene TRBV19; the D gene is possibly TRBD1 (6 bases). Germline lookup yields CDR1 LNHDA and CDR2 SQIVND (reference sequence). This CDR3 is built from 13 residues. V lost 8 bases and J lost 0, with 8 bases in between.

The chain carries TRBV29-1 and TRBJ1-2; possible D gene TRBD1, 6 bases. CDR3 size: 14 residues. Trimming left V 4 bases short and J 7 bases short, with 19 bases between. Germline V lookup: CDR1 SQVTM, CDR2 ANQGSEA. CDR3 residues: CSVADRVKIGGYTF. The DNA of the CDR3 is TGCAGCGTTGCGGACAGAGTCAAAATCGGTGGCTACACCTTC.

This clone appeared a single time. V usage is TRBV7-9 and J usage is TRBJ2-2; 8 bases line up with TRBD1. From germline, CDR1 is SEHNR and CDR2 FQNEAQ (reference sequence). V gave up 5 bases and J gave up 1 base; unmatched junction bases: 6. The CDR3 runs to 16 residues. The CDR3 protein is CASSPPGTGNTGELFF. The CDR3 nucleotides read TGTGCCAGCAGCCCTCCCGGGACAGGGAACACCGGGGAGCTGTTTTTT.

The chain recombines TRBV27 with TRBJ2-6; D not resolved. Germline V gene sequence: CDR1 MNHEY, CDR2 SMNVEV (reference sequence). The germline V and J ends were trimmed by 5 bases and 0 bases, with 5 bases remaining between them. The CDR3 length is 14 residues. The CDR3 loop is CASSSSSGANVLTF. The CDR3 coding sequence is TGTGCCAGCAGTAGTAGCTCTGGGGCCAACGTCCTGACTTTC.

The chain recombines TRBV4-3 with TRBJ1-1, with D possibly being TRBD1 (6 bases). The germline V and J ends were trimmed by 3 bases and 4 bases, with 12 bases remaining between them. CDR3 length equals 14 residues. Per the germline V gene, CDR1 is LGHNA and CDR2 is YSLEER. In DNA form, the CDR3 reads TGCGCCAGCAGCCAGACACAGGGCGGCACTGAAGCTTTCTTT. Its translation: CASSQTQGGTEAFF.

The chain recombines TRBV11-2 with TRBJ2-7; the match to TRBD1 covers 9 bases. J was trimmed by 2 bases and V by 8 bases; bases with no gene match: 10. Germline V gene sequence: CDR1 SGHAT, CDR2 FQNNGV. The CDR3 has 15 amino acids. CDR3 in DNA: TGTGCCAGCCGCCCCTGGACAGGGGAGACCTACGAGCAGTACTTC. Translation gives CASRPWTGETYEQYF.

This chain uses TRBV4-2 with TRBJ1-2; the D gene is possibly TRBD1 (6 bases). The V gene lost 1 base and the J gene lost 5 bases, with 14 bases spanning the gap. Germline values: CDR1 LGHNA, CDR2 YNFKEQ. This CDR3 comprises 15 residues. The chain's CDR3 is CASSQGTGPDYGYTF. The DNA for the CDR3 is TGTGCCAGCAGCCAAGGCACAGGGCCAGATTATGGCTACACCTTC.

The V and J genes are TRBV7-9 and TRBJ2-7, with 8 bases identical to TRBD2. V lost 5 bases, J lost 2 bases, and 5 bases stayed unmatched. Germline V gene data show CDR1 as SEHNR and CDR2 as FQNEAQ (reference sequence). This CDR3 comprises 14 residues. The CDR3 nucleotides read TGTGCCAGCAGCAACGGACTAGCTGCCTACGAGCAGTACTTC. It translates to CASSNGLAAYEQYF.

CDR3 amino acids: CASSLLEYYGYTF. Written as DNA, the CDR3 is TGTGCCAGCAGCTTACTGGAGTACTATGGCTACACCTTC. The chain is built from TRBV7-9 and TRBJ1-2; D gene uncertain. Germline lookup yields CDR1 SEHNR and CDR2 FQNEAQ (reference sequence). Trimming removed 2 bases from V and 3 bases from J, with 7 bases in between. The CDR3 length is 13 residues.

This sequence joins TRBV7-7 and TRBJ1-1; D unresolved. V lost 5 bases, J lost 6 bases, and 13 bases lay in between. The CDR3 is made up of 13 amino acids. CDR1 is SSHAT, CDR2 FNYEAQ, per germline (reference sequence). The CDR3 here is CASSGGLGAEAFF. CDR3 in DNA: TGTGCCAGCAGCGGAGGTTTAGGTGCTGAAGCTTTCTTT.

This clone was picked up a small number of times. This chain uses TRBV19 with TRBJ1-5, with 7 bases that match TRBD1. CDR1 is LNHDA and CDR2 is SQIVND in the germline V gene (reference sequence). V shed 6 bases and J 1 base; nucleotides not matched to a gene: 9. This CDR3 spans 16 amino acids. CDR3 amino acids: CASRRTGGKSNQPQHF. CDR3 bases: TGTGCCAGTAGAAGGACAGGAGGAAAAAGCAATCAGCCCCAGCATTTT. The full variable domain, in which reference TRBV19 and TRBJ1-5 provide the parts outside the CDR3, is DGGITQSPKYLFRKEGQNVTLSCEQNLNHDAMYWYRQDPGQGLRLIYYSQIVNDFQKGDIAEGYSVSREKKESFPLTVTSAQKNPTAFYLCASRRTGGKSNQPQHFGDGTRLSIL.

The rearrangement uses TRBV5-4 and TRBJ2-2; TRBD2 matches at 9 bases. The length of the CDR3 is 17 residues. V dropped 4 bases and J dropped 2; count of bases not matched to a gene: 9. Germline V lookup: CDR1 SGHNT, CDR2 YYREEE (reference sequence). CDR3 sequence: CASSPGGSGGNTGELFF. CDR3 bases: TGTGCCAGCAGCCCGGGAGGTAGCGGGGGAAACACCGGGGAGCTGTTTTTT.